This TCR beta chain comes out of a study of T cell clusters in autoimmune cytopenias. Study results and limitations: Healthy donors had 2.5 to 3-fold more exclusive TRB clusters than active autoimmune hepatitis patients. TRB repertoire shifts in secondary cytopenia and chronic lymphocytic leukemia mostly reflected lymphoma, not autoimmunity. Functional roles of the in silico T cell clusters still await experimental validation.

This CDR3 has 15 residues. Germline lookup yields CDR1 GTSNPN and CDR2 SVGIG (reference sequence). TRB was amplified from approximately 250 ng of peripheral blood genomic DNA per sample. This clonotype counts as medium-sized by frequency. Antigen: not known. TRB was amplified by touch-down multiplex PCR, primer pools A and B combined. One entry per CDR3 protein, without DNA, is what TCRdb gives after re-calling the multiplex PCR reads. The table lists thousands of distinct CDR3 sequences. The J gene is TRBJ1-5, the V gene TRBV30; TCRdb's assignment of TRBD1 cannot be checked, as there is no DNA. This TCR was sampled from a human donor with an autoimmune cytopenia or autoimmune hepatitis (not recorded which). Input material: peripheral blood. CDR3 sequence reads: CAWSVRQGWGQPQHF.